The sample holds many counts of the clone carrying this T cell receptor (beta chain). This entry is derived from a study of naive and memory T cell subsets. The library had UMIs added by 3' ligation of an oligonucleotide to TCR cDNA. Germline-derived CDR1 and CDR2 are SGHRS and YFSETQ. V dropped 1 base and J dropped 4 bases, with 8 bases sitting between them. The CDR3 sequence is 13 residues long. Amplification of ligated cDNA took four PCR rounds with SP2 and nested alpha and beta constant primers. TCRdb reprocessed the 5' RACE reads via MiXCR and lists one record per CDR3 protein. The table includes 55,000 to 65,000 distinct CDR3 sequences, 6.5% to 9% detected once.

This sequence originates from a female donor in good health. The chain recombines TRBV5-1 with TRBJ1-1, with D hard to call. For the CDR3, the DNA is TGCGCCAGCAGCTTGAAATCCCCCACTGAAGCTTTCTTT. Translated, it gives CASSLKSPTEAFF.